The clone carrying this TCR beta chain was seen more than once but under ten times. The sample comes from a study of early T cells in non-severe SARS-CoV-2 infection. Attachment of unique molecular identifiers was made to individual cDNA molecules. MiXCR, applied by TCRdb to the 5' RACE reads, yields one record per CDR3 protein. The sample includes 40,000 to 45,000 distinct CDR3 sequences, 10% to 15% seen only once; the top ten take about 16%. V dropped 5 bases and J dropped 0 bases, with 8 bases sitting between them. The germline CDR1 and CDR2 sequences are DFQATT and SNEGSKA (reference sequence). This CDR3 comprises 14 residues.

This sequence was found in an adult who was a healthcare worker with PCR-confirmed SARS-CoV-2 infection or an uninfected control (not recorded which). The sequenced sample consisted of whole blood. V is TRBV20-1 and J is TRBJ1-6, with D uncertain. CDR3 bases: TGCAGTGCTCCGGTGATCTCCTATAATTCACCCCTCCACTTT. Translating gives CSAPVISYNSPLHF.